The T cell receptor (beta chain) described here comes from a study of blood T cells in healthy people across ages. The V and J ends lost 4 bases and 8 bases respectively, with 23 bases between them. The CDR3 is made up of 17 amino acids. The germline V gene encodes CDR1 MNHNY and CDR2 SVGAGI (reference sequence). A J-beta primer mix and a sample-barcoded 5' primer were used in a second PCR of about 7 to 12 cycles. TCRdb reanalysed the 5' RACE reads using MiXCR and keeps one entry per CDR3 protein. The table has approximately 670,000 distinct CDR3 sequences, less than 45% seen once. The receptor was isolated from a man aged 80 or over in good health. The V call is TRBV6-6, the J call TRBJ1-4; a possible D gene is TRBD1 (5 bases). Sequencing was carried out using blood. This CDR3 reads CASSSRDAPGIREKLFF. The CDR3 nucleotides are TGTGCCAGCAGTTCCCGGGACGCCCCGGGTATAAGAGAAAAACTGTTTTTT.